These 25 T cell receptor beta chains were sequenced from one sample in a study of T cell responses to AZD1222 COVID-19 vaccine. The table came from immunoSEQ multiplex PCR; TCRdb's copy has only in-frame clones and leaves some out. Of about 130,000 clones in the sample, nearly 95% were seen once. The sample here was peripheral blood, taken on day 0 of AZD1222 vaccination. The receptors stem from an adult in good health.

This chain uses TRBV2 with TRBJ1-3; tentatively, D is TRBD1 (6 bases). Between the trimmed V and J ends, which lost 4 bases and 1 base, there was a span of 14 bases. The CDR3 has 16 residues. Germline V gene sequence: CDR1 SNHLY, CDR2 FYNNEI. As DNA, the CDR3 is TGTGCCAGCAGTGGTGGCCAGGGGCAATCTGGAAACACCATATATTTT. Protein product: CASSGGQGQSGNTIYF.

The chain is built from TRBV7-3 and TRBJ2-3; TRBD2 aligns across 7 bases. J was trimmed by 5 bases and V by 1 base; bases with no gene match: 9. Germline V CDR1 and CDR2: SGHTA, FQGTGA. The CDR3 has 16 amino acids. For the CDR3, the DNA is TGTGCCAGCAGCTTAAGTGCGGGAGACGGGCAAGATACGCAGTATTTT. Its translation: CASSLSAGDGQDTQYF. Drawing the rest from reference TRBV7-3 and TRBJ2-3, the complete variable domain is GAGVSQTPSNKVTEKGKYVELRCDPISGHTALYWYRQSLGQGPEFLIYFQGTGAADDSGLPNDRFFAVRPEGSVSTLKIQRTERGDSAVYLCASSLSAGDGQDTQYFGPGTRLTVL.

This chain links TRBV29-1 with TRBJ1-5, with D unresolved. Germline lookup yields CDR1 SQVTM and CDR2 ANQGSEA. The length of the CDR3 is 12 residues. Trimming took off 5 bases at V and 0 bases at J, with 5 bases between the two ends. CDR3 nucleotide sequence: TGCAGCGTTCAGACTAGCAATCAGCCCCAGCATTTT. Residues: CSVQTSNQPQHF.

The chain links TRBV7-9 to TRBJ2-5; TRBD1 is a possible D gene (6 bases). Trimming pared 5 bases from V and 6 bases from J, leaving 13 bases between. The germline V gene encodes CDR1 SEHNR and CDR2 FQNEAQ (reference sequence). The CDR3 is 13 residues long. The CDR3 DNA reads as TGTGCCAGCAGCCCCCAGGGGTTTCAGACCCAGTACTTC. Protein: CASSPQGFQTQYF. Looking up the rest from reference TRBV7-9 and TRBJ2-5 gives the full variable domain: DTGVSQNPRHKITKRGQNVTFRCDPISEHNRLYWYRQTLGQGPEFLTYFQNEAQLEKSRLLSDRFSAERPKGSFSTLEIQRTEQGDSAMYLCASSPQGFQTQYFGPGTRLLVL.

This clone was seen a handful of times. The rearrangement uses TRBV4-1 and TRBJ2-2; D unresolved. Trimming took off 0 bases at V and 5 bases at J, with 4 bases between the two ends. The germline V gene has CDR1 MGHRA and CDR2 YSYEKL. The CDR3 consists of 13 residues. This CDR3 reads CASSQDRTGELFF. The DNA for the CDR3 is TGCGCCAGCAGCCAAGACAGGACCGGGGAGCTGTTTTTT.

The chain uses TRBV10-3 and TRBJ1-6; 9 bases line up with TRBD1. From germline, CDR1 is ENHRY and CDR2 SYGVKD. Unmatched junction bases numbered 6, after V lost 2 bases and J lost 7 bases. This CDR3 region has 16 residues. The CDR3, as DNA: TGTGCCATCAGTGAGGGTTCCGGACAGGGGAATTCACCCCTCCACTTT. Protein: CAISEGSGQGNSPLHF.

The genes are TRBV27 and TRBJ1-6; D is uncertain. The germline V and J ends were trimmed by 2 bases and 4 bases, with 9 bases remaining between them. The CDR3 is made up of 15 amino acids. Per germline, CDR1 MNHEY and CDR2 SMNVEV (reference sequence). CDR3: CASSLRSQYNSPLHF. The CDR3 nucleotides read TGTGCCAGCAGTTTAAGAAGCCAGTATAATTCACCCCTCCACTTT.

This chain joins TRBV28 and TRBJ1-1, with a tentative D call TRBD1 (5 bases). Trimming took 6 bases from V and 5 from J, leaving 19 bases between them. CDR3 length: 15 residues. In germline, CDR1 is MDHEN, CDR2 SYDVKM. In nucleotides, the CDR3 is TGTGCCAGCAGCCAACAACGGGGCCAAGGGACTGAAGCTTTCTTT. This codes for CASSQQRGQGTEAFF.

The J gene is TRBJ2-2, the V gene TRBV28, with TRBD1 matching over 10 bases. Per the germline V gene, CDR1 is MDHEN and CDR2 is SYDVKM. V shed 5 bases, J shed 4 bases, and the junction held 7 bases outside the gene matches. The length of the CDR3 is 16 residues. CDR3 in DNA: TGTGCCAGCAGTACGACAGGGGGCTCAGGCACCGGGGAGCTGTTTTTT. Protein: CASSTTGGSGTGELFF.

This clone was observed a handful of times. Written as DNA, the CDR3 is TGTGCCAGCAGCCAAGATCCGGGGCGTACGGACGAGCAGTACTTC. Its translation is CASSQDPGRTDEQYF. This rearrangement joins TRBV3-1 (or the pseudogene TRBV3-2) to TRBJ2-7, with D possibly being TRBD1 or TRBD2 (5 bases each). The CDR3 spans 15 residues. V lost 0 bases and J lost 5, with 14 bases in between. Germline values: CDR1 LGHDT, CDR2 YNNKEL (reference sequence).

The rearrangement uses TRBV9 and TRBJ2-1; tentatively, D is TRBD2 (7 bases). CDR3 length: 15 amino acids. The ends were cut back, 2 bases at V and 3 bases at J, with 12 bases in the middle. Looked up from germline, CDR1 is SGDLS and CDR2 is YYNGEE. In DNA form, the CDR3 reads TGTGCCAGCAGCGTTGCGGGGGCATTCTACAATGAGCAGTTCTTC. This gives the protein CASSVAGAFYNEQFF.

The chain combines TRBV2 with TRBJ2-1; the D is unclear. V gave up 8 bases and J gave up 5 bases, with 7 bases separating them. This CDR3 spans 11 amino acids. Germline lookup yields CDR1 SNHLY and CDR2 FYNNEI. The CDR3 DNA reads TGTGCCAGCGGTTGGGACAATGAGCAGTTCTTC. Its translation is CASGWDNEQFF.

The chain has TRBV5-1 and TRBJ1-6; D unresolved. V was pared by 0 bases and J by 7 bases, with 5 bases between. The CDR3 has 13 amino acids. In germline, CDR1 is SGHRS, CDR2 YFSETQ. The CDR3 sequence: CASSLEWNSPLHF. The CDR3 nucleotides read TGCGCCAGCAGCTTGGAATGGAATTCACCCCTCCACTTT.

The chain links TRBV19 to TRBJ2-1, with D unresolved. CDR3 length equals 15 residues. Between the trimmed V and J ends, which lost 5 bases and 0 bases, there was a span of 11 bases. The germline gives CDR1 LNHDA, CDR2 SQIVND (reference sequence). The CDR3, as DNA: TGTGCCAGTAGTGACTCTCCCCTCTCCTACAATGAGCAGTTCTTC. Its translation is CASSDSPLSYNEQFF.

The chain is built from TRBV25-1 and TRBJ2-3; a weak D match, TRBD2 (7 bases). Trimming took 3 bases from V and 3 from J, leaving 16 bases between them. The germline V gene has CDR1 MGHDK and CDR2 SYGVNS. The CDR3 consists of 16 residues. DNA for the CDR3: TGTGCCAGCAGTGATCTAGGGGGGGATAGAACAGATACGCAGTATTTT. Its translation: CASSDLGGDRTDTQYF.

The chain recombines TRBV7-9 with TRBJ1-2; 10 positions match TRBD1. Trimming at V came to 5 bases and at J to 3 bases, leaving 9 bases not matched to a gene. The CDR3 is made up of 16 amino acids. In germline, CDR1 is SEHNR, CDR2 FQNEAQ (reference sequence). DNA for the CDR3: TGTGCCAGCAGCAAGAGAACCGGGACAGGGGACTATGGCTACACCTTC. Its translation: CASSKRTGTGDYGYTF.

The chain uses TRBV29-1 and TRBJ2-2; D call uncertain. This CDR3 contains 14 residues. Germline CDR1 is SQVTM and CDR2 is ANQGSEA. V was pared by 7 bases and J by 1 base, with 13 bases between. The DNA of the CDR3 is TGCAGCGCCTCATTCAGGAGGAACACCGGGGAGCTGTTTTTT. It codes for CSASFRRNTGELFF.

Only a few counts were recorded for this clone. DNA of the CDR3: TGCGCCAGCAGCTTCTACGGTGGGGCCAACGTCCTGACTTTC. This gives the protein CASSFYGGANVLTF. The V call is TRBV5-1, the J call TRBJ2-6; D is uncertain. The CDR3 is 14 amino acids. Germline CDR1 and CDR2: SGHRS and YFSETQ. Trimming cost V 2 bases and J 3 bases, with 6 bases left between them.

This chain links TRBV12-3 or TRBV12-4 with TRBJ2-1; D gene uncertain. The CDR3 is 13 amino acids. Trimming stripped 8 bases from V and 0 bases from J, with 8 bases between. The CDR3 sequence: CASLSSSYNEQFF. CDR3 coding DNA: TGTGCCAGCCTCTCAAGCTCCTACAATGAGCAGTTCTTC.

The chain combines TRBV27 with TRBJ1-2, with D perhaps TRBD1 (6 bases). V lost 2 bases to trimming and J lost 8 bases, with 12 bases between them. The germline V gene has CDR1 MNHEY and CDR2 SMNVEV (reference sequence). The CDR3 runs to 13 residues. The CDR3 coding sequence is TGTGCCAGCAGTTTAGCAGGGGTGGGCGGCTACACCTTC. Protein: CASSLAGVGGYTF.

The rearrangement links TRBV5-1 to TRBJ1-6, with D perhaps matching TRBD1 (5 bases). This CDR3 has 17 residues. Germline V gives CDR1 SGHRS, CDR2 YFSETQ. Trimming cost V 4 bases and J 0 bases, with 14 bases left between them. The CDR3 DNA follows: TGCGCCAGCAGCCTCGGGACGCCTAGCTCCTATAATTCACCCCTCCACTTT. Its protein is CASSLGTPSSYNSPLHF.

This clone was observed a single time. This chain joins TRBV10-3 and TRBJ2-1, with no clear D. CDR3 length: 11 amino acids. Germline V lookup: CDR1 ENHRY, CDR2 SYGVKD. Deletions cut 0 bases from V and 11 bases from J, with 5 bases between. DNA of the CDR3: TGTGCCATCAGTGAGTCGAGGAAGCAGTTCTTC. It encodes CAISESRKQFF.

The V and J genes are TRBV7-8 and TRBJ1-1; D is possibly TRBD1 (6 bases). The CDR3 has 15 residues. Germline lookup yields CDR1 SGHVS and CDR2 FQNEAQ. V lost 1 base, J lost 5 bases, and 14 bases lay in between. The CDR3 sequence is CASSLGQGHRTEAFF. The CDR3 nucleotides are TGTGCCAGCAGCTTAGGGCAGGGGCATCGGACTGAAGCTTTCTTT. Based on the CDR3 plus reference TRBV7-8 and TRBJ1-1, the full variable domain is GAGVSQSPRYKVAKRGQDVALRCDPISGHVSLFWYQQALGQGPEFLTYFQNEAQLDKSGLPSDRFFAERPEGSVSTLKIQRTQQEDSAVYLCASSLGQGHRTEAFFGQGTRLTVV.

This chain links TRBV27 with TRBJ2-1; the match to TRBD1 covers 10 bases. Unmatched junction bases numbered 7, after V lost 3 bases and J lost 5 bases. Germline V gene data show CDR1 as MNHEY and CDR2 as SMNVEV (reference sequence). CDR3 size: 16 residues. The DNA of the CDR3 is TGTGCCAGCAGTTTTGGGACGGGACAGGGGCACAATGAGCAGTTCTTC. Residues: CASSFGTGQGHNEQFF.

The genes are TRBV5-1 and TRBJ2-1; D is perhaps TRBD1 (7 bases). CDR3 length: 13 residues. The germline CDR1 and CDR2 sequences are SGHRS and YFSETQ. V gave up 5 bases and J gave up 10 bases, with 16 bases separating them. Here the CDR3 DNA reads TGCGCCAGCAGGCCCAGGGGGGTAGGCGAGCAGTTCTTC. It specifies CASRPRGVGEQFF.